These T cell receptor beta chains were read from a single sample in a study of a mutant IDH1 vaccine in newly diagnosed glioma. Sequenced by immunoSEQ multiplex PCR; TCRdb stores in-frame clones only, minus some. The data hold tens of thousands of clones, with about 86% observed a single time. This material consisted of peripheral blood mononuclear cells (PBMCs), taken from a glioma patient treated with radiotherapy, temozolomide or both. The origin of the receptors is a woman aged 18-29 years with glioma. Some clones in this sample may be carry-over from other donors' samples. The conserved cysteine and the conserved F or W are not part of the CDR3 here.

V gene: TRBV9
CDR3 protein: ASSVVDNTEAF

V gene: TRBV27
CDR3 protein: ASSLNPSYEQY

V gene: TRBV9
CDR3 protein: ASSVAGTSNGDEQF

V gene: TRBV19
CDR3 protein: ASSMFGDSNSPLH

V gene: TRBV4-3
CDR3 protein: ASSQSGYGYT

V gene: TRBV5-4
CDR3 protein: ASSFPGQGGYGYT

V gene: TRBV5-1
CDR3 protein: ASSFGLAGSTSTDTQY

V gene: TRBV30
CDR3 protein: AWNPGHNNEQF

V gene: TRBV6-5
CDR3 protein: ASSSPGELF

V gene: TRBV2
CDR3 protein: ASRGRDPVEQY

V gene: TRBV6-5
CDR3 protein: ASTQLGNYGYT

V gene: TRBV19
CDR3 protein: ASRQWPGSYEQY

V gene: TRBV30
CDR3 protein: AWSVLRGRGPREQF

V gene: TRBV5-4
CDR3 protein: ASSLVGGLTDTQY

V gene: TRBV19
CDR3 protein: ASSPRAGYEQY

V gene: TRBV7-9
CDR3 protein: ASTQGDGANVLT